The 16 T cell receptor beta chains below all came from one sample that was sequenced in a study of blood T cell repertoires in COVID-19. The assay was immunoSEQ multiplex PCR, and TCRdb's table has in-frame clones only and misses some. Of roughly 150,000 clones in the sample, around 80% were seen once. The sequenced sample was peripheral blood. Source of these receptors: a man aged 55-75 years with acute or convalescent COVID-19.

The chain recombines TRBV5-8 with TRBJ2-7; D might be TRBD2 (7 bases). V lost 8 bases and J lost 6, with 24 bases in between. Germline CDR1 SGHTS, CDR2 YDEGEE. This CDR3 region has 15 residues. Written as DNA, the CDR3 is TGTGCCAGTCCCCTAAGGGGGGGTAGTCGGTCCGAGCAGTACTTC. This encodes CASPLRGGSRSEQYF.

This clone appeared once. The rearrangement uses TRBV30 and TRBJ2-5; 7 nucleotides agree with TRBD1. The length of the CDR3 is 12 residues. The junction had 1 base not matched to a gene; V was cut back by 5 bases and J by 1 base. Germline loops: CDR1 GTSNPN, CDR2 SVGIG (reference sequence). The CDR3 DNA sequence: TGTGCCTGGGACAGGGTCCAAGAGACCCAGTACTTC. It encodes CAWDRVQETQYF. Complete variable domain (other parts from reference TRBV30 and TRBJ2-5): SQTIHQWPATLVQPVGSPLSLECTVEGTSNPNLYWYRQAAGRGLQLLFYSVGIGQISSEVPQNLSASRPQDRQFILSSKKLLLSDSGFYLCAWDRVQETQYFGPGTRLLVL.

In this sample, this clone turned up once. The chain uses TRBV5-4 and TRBJ2-7; D not certain. Germline-derived CDR1 and CDR2 are SGHNT and YYREEE (reference sequence). The CDR3 loop spans 13 amino acids. The V gene lost 1 base and the J gene lost 3 bases, with 8 bases spanning the gap. The CDR3 sequence: CASSLSPGYEQYF. In DNA form, the CDR3 reads TGTGCCAGCAGCTTGAGTCCGGGCTACGAGCAGTACTTC.

The rearrangement links TRBV3-1 (or the pseudogene TRBV3-2) to TRBJ2-1; 13 bases agree with TRBD2. The V gene's germline CDR1 is LGHDT and CDR2 YNNKEL (reference sequence). The CDR3 has 18 residues. V gave up 4 bases and J gave up 0 bases; unmatched junction bases: 6. The CDR3 DNA is TGTGCCAGCAGCCTAGTGACTAGCGGGAGGCCCTCCTACAATGAGCAGTTCTTC. This gives the protein CASSLVTSGRPSYNEQFF.

The rearrangement links TRBV7-8 to TRBJ2-5, with 9 bases that match TRBD1. Trimming took 1 base from V and 3 from J; bases not matched to a gene: 6. The CDR3 sequence is 16 residues long. Germline assignment: CDR1 SGHVS and CDR2 FQNEAQ. The CDR3 DNA is TGTGCCAGCAGCTTAGTTAGGACAGGGGTTAAAGAGACCCAGTACTTC. Protein: CASSLVRTGVKETQYF. The full variable domain, in which reference TRBV7-8 and TRBJ2-5 provide the parts outside the CDR3, is GAGVSQSPRYKVAKRGQDVALRCDPISGHVSLFWYQQALGQGPEFLTYFQNEAQLDKSGLPSDRFFAERPEGSVSTLKIQRTQQEDSAVYLCASSLVRTGVKETQYFGPGTRLLVL.

The chain links TRBV5-4 to TRBJ2-5, with TRBD2 matching over 9 bases. The CDR3 consists of 15 residues. V lost 1 base, J lost 5 bases, and 6 bases stayed unmatched. CDR1 is SGHNT, CDR2 YYREEE, per germline (reference sequence). CDR3: CASSLKREDSETQYF. In DNA, the CDR3 is TGTGCCAGCAGCTTGAAGCGGGAGGACTCGGAGACCCAGTACTTC.

The chain has TRBV11-2 and TRBJ2-5; 7 bases are shared with TRBD2. CDR1 and CDR2 from the germline V gene are SGHAT and FQNNGV. The CDR3 consists of 16 residues. J was trimmed by 5 bases and V by 4 bases; bases with no gene match: 13. The CDR3 loop is CASSSSARGLQETQYF. CDR3 DNA: TGTGCCAGCAGCTCATCGGCGAGGGGACTACAGGAGACCCAGTACTTC.

This chain links TRBV2 with TRBJ2-7; 14 nucleotides line up with TRBD2. CDR3 length: 14 residues. From germline, CDR1 is SNHLY and CDR2 FYNNEI. J gave up 6 bases and V 6 bases, and 4 bases lay outside the gene matches. The CDR3 DNA reads TGTGCCAGCAGGGGGGGACTAGCGGGAGCCGAGCAGTACTTC. It yields the protein CASRGGLAGAEQYF.

The V call is TRBV6-6, the J call TRBJ2-2; D not certain. Trimming removed 5 bases from V and 3 bases from J, with 13 bases in between. Germline CDR1 MNHNY, CDR2 SVGAGI (reference sequence). The CDR3 extends over 15 amino acids. The CDR3 bases are TGTGCCAGCAGTCGGCTATGGAGCGACACCGGGGAGCTGTTTTTT. It translates to CASSRLWSDTGELFF.

This chain links TRBV20-1 with TRBJ2-5; 9 bases line up with TRBD1. Germline V CDR1 and CDR2: DFQATT, SNEGSKA (reference sequence). The CDR3 loop spans 13 amino acids. The V gene end was trimmed by 3 bases and the J gene end by 5 bases; junction bases not matched to a gene: 4. The CDR3 spells CSASDRGRETQYF. CDR3 nucleotides: TGCAGTGCTAGTGACAGGGGGAGGGAGACCCAGTACTTC.

The chain joins TRBV19 to TRBJ2-7, with D perhaps TRBD1 (5 bases). Per the germline V gene, CDR1 is LNHDA and CDR2 is SQIVND (reference sequence). With 5 bases removed from V and 2 bases from J, the gap between germline ends came to 10 bases. There are 13 residues in the CDR3. The CDR3 DNA sequence: TGTGCCAGTAGTTTCGGACACGCCTACGAGCAGTACTTC. Translation gives CASSFGHAYEQYF.

This clone has a single count. The gene calls are TRBV24-1 and TRBJ1-5; D is ambiguous. V lost 0 bases and J lost 0, with 11 bases in between. From germline, CDR1 is KGHDR and CDR2 SFDVKD. The CDR3 loop spans 17 amino acids. This chain's CDR3 is CATSDLPTTSSNQPQHF. For the CDR3, the DNA is TGTGCCACCAGTGATTTGCCAACCACTAGTAGCAATCAGCCCCAGCATTTT.

About this clone: This sequence may be a read error, since a much larger clone differs from it by one base. The chain links TRBV12-3 or TRBV12-4 to TRBJ2-7, with unresolved D. V lost 3 bases and J lost 0, with 3 bases in between. The CDR3 contains 12 residues. The CDR3 coding sequence is TGTGCCAGCAGTTTTAACTCCTACGAGCAGTACTTC. This codes for CASSFNSYEQYF.

The V and J genes are TRBV5-1 and TRBJ2-5; TRBD1 aligns across 8 bases. J gave up 5 bases and V 0 bases, and 6 bases lay outside the gene matches. In germline, CDR1 is SGHRS, CDR2 YFSETQ. The length of the CDR3 is 15 residues. The CDR3 loop is CASSLGQGAGETQYF. The CDR3 DNA sequence: TGCGCCAGCAGCTTGGGGCAGGGGGCTGGGGAGACCCAGTACTTC.

The chain uses TRBV5-6 and TRBJ1-4; 8 bases are a match to TRBD1. V shed 1 base and J 7 bases; nucleotides not matched to a gene: 6. Germline V gene data show CDR1 as SGHDT and CDR2 as YYEEEE. The CDR3 runs 15 residues. The DNA for the CDR3 is TGTGCCAGCAGCTTGCGCGGGACAGGTGGTGAAAAACTGTTTTTT. Its protein is CASSLRGTGGEKLFF.

This chain connects TRBV7-8 to TRBJ2-1; D unresolved. The germline V gene has CDR1 SGHVS and CDR2 FQNEAQ. The V and J ends lost 5 bases and 2 bases respectively, with 13 bases between them. There are 15 residues in the CDR3. The CDR3 DNA reads as TGTGCCAGCAGCCCAGAAGATAAAACCTACAATGAGCAGTTCTTC. It specifies CASSPEDKTYNEQFF.